The rows below give T cell receptor beta chains drawn from one sample of a study of cytomegalovirus exposure and HLA in healthy donors. Repertoires were generated with immunoSEQ multiplex PCR, while TCRdb's copy carries only in-frame clones and drops some. The sample has roughly 52,000 clones; 85% to 95% are singletons. The sequenced sample consisted of PBMCs. The receptors were gathered from a woman under 30 in good health and CMV-seropositive. The CDR3 runs from the conserved cysteine through the conserved F or W. D genes are given only for firm matches. Only some rows state a clone size, as once, few, many or a class for expanded clones.

j_call clone_size d_call v_call cdr3_aa cdr3_nt
TRBJ2-2 once TRBD2 TRBV27 CASSFSGGLNTGELFF TGTGCCAGCAGTTTTAGCGGGGGGTTAAACACCGGGGAGCTGTTTTTT
TRBJ1-1 . . TRBV4-2 CASSKNRGTSEAFF TGTGCCAGCAGCAAAAACCGGGGAACTTCTGAAGCTTTCTTT
TRBJ2-7 . . TRBV10-3 CAISDSYEQYF TGTGCCATCAGTGACAGTTACGAGCAGTACTTC
TRBJ2-5 . TRBD2 TRBV7-9 CASSPGRGGGAGETQYF TGTGCCAGCAGCCCGGGGCGTGGCGGGGGGGCCGGAGAGACCCAGTACTTC
TRBJ1-1 few TRBD1 TRBV7-9 CASSLGTGDGGTEAFF TGTGCCAGCAGCTTAGGGACAGGGGATGGGGGCACTGAAGCTTTCTTT
TRBJ2-3 . . TRBV9 CASSVRWAGASDTQYF TGTGCCAGCAGCGTTCGGTGGGCAGGGGCATCAGATACGCAGTATTTT
TRBJ2-3 once . TRBV4-1 CASSQEAGLSEWDTQYF TGCGCCAGCAGCCAAGAGGCGGGACTTAGCGAATGGGATACGCAGTATTTT
TRBJ2-2 . . TRBV7-9 CASRQTTTPNTGELFF TGTGCCAGCAGACAAACGACGACACCGAACACCGGGGAGCTGTTTTTT
TRBJ2-5 . TRBD2 TRBV5-1 CASRGLAGAKETQYF TGCGCCAGCAGAGGACTAGCGGGGGCCAAAGAGACCCAGTACTTC
TRBJ2-3 . TRBD2 TRBV7-8 CASSPYRIAGPSGDTQYF TGTGCCAGCAGTCCTTACCGTATAGCGGGTCCCTCGGGGGATACGCAGTATTTT
TRBJ2-7 . TRBD2 TRBV4-1 CASSQEGLAGRPNEQYF TGCGCCAGCAGCCAAGAGGGACTAGCGGGGAGACCCAACGAGCAGTACTTC
TRBJ2-5 medium-sized . TRBV5-4 CASSREEGDHQETQYF TGTGCCAGCAGCCGCGAAGAGGGGGACCACCAAGAGACCCAGTACTTC
TRBJ2-1 . . TRBV19 CASSMRDRPQGEQFF TGTGCCAGTAGTATGCGGGACAGACCCCAGGGGGAGCAGTTCTTC
TRBJ2-5 . . TRBV21-1 CASSPRTRLAGGQETQYF TGTGCCAGCAGCCCCCGAACGAGACTAGCGGGGGGGCAAGAGACCCAGTACTTC
TRBJ2-5 once TRBD2 TRBV19 CASSIEGGGRQETQYF TGTGCCAGTAGTATTGAGGGCGGGGGGCGCCAAGAGACCCAGTACTTC
TRBJ2-1 . TRBD2 TRBV7-9 CASSRGVAGGFGNEQFF TGTGCCAGCAGCCGGGGCGTAGCGGGGGGTTTTGGCAATGAGCAGTTCTTC
TRBJ1-1 . TRBD1 TRBV6-1 CASSEADGGTGNTEAFF TGTGCCAGCAGTGAAGCCGATGGTGGGACAGGGAACACTGAAGCTTTCTTT
TRBJ1-2 once . TRBV28 CASNDPGRDGYTF TGTGCCAGCAACGATCCAGGGAGGGATGGCTACACCTTC
TRBJ2-7 . . TRBV19 CASSMDLAAGKPYEQYF TGTGCCAGTAGTATGGATCTGGCGGCAGGGAAACCCTACGAGCAGTACTTC
TRBJ1-6 . TRBD1 TRBV30 CAWTDRANSPLHF TGTGCCTGGACGGACAGGGCAAATTCACCCCTCCACTTT
TRBJ1-2 . . TRBV15 CATSRDGAEGIYGYTF TGTGCCACCAGCAGAGATGGGGCGGAGGGGATCTATGGCTACACCTTC
TRBJ2-5 . TRBD1 TRBV28 CASSLGTARIQETQYF TGTGCCAGCAGTTTAGGGACAGCCCGGATCCAAGAGACCCAGTACTTC
TRBJ2-2 once TRBD1 TRBV6-6 CASTMGRGRGTGELFF TGTGCCAGCACCATGGGTAGGGGGCGAGGCACCGGGGAGCTGTTTTTT
TRBJ2-5 . . TRBV9 CASSAPSGPMSQETQYF TGTGCCAGCAGCGCCCCCTCGGGTCCTATGAGCCAAGAGACCCAGTACTTC
TRBJ2-3 . TRBD2 TRBV6-5 CASSYGGGATDTQYF TGTGCCAGCAGTTACGGCGGGGGGGCAACAGATACGCAGTATTTT
TRBJ2-3 . . TRBV5-4 CATFEQFGGDTQYF TGTGCCACCTTCGAGCAGTTCGGAGGGGATACGCAGTATTTT
TRBJ1-2 . TRBD1 TRBV10-2 CASSGQGDYGYTF TGCGCCAGCAGCGGACAGGGCGACTATGGCTACACCTTC
TRBJ2-3 . . TRBV18 CASSPTRGSDTQYF TGTGCCAGCTCACCAACCCGAGGCTCAGATACGCAGTATTTT
TRBJ1-2 once . TRBV6-6 CASSYGGYGYTF TGTGCCAGCAGTTACGGAGGGTATGGCTACACCTTC
TRBJ2-3 . . TRBV5-4 CASSPPWEISTDTQYF TGTGCCAGCAGCCCCCCGTGGGAGATCTCCACAGATACGCAGTATTTT
TRBJ2-1 . . TRBV7-2 CASSLEGARVEQFF TGTGCCAGCAGCTTAGAAGGGGCCAGGGTGGAGCAGTTCTTC
TRBJ2-7 . . TRBV5-1 CASSKDSSSYEQYF TGCGCCAGCTCTAAGGACTCCAGCTCCTACGAGCAGTACTTC
TRBJ2-5 . TRBD2 TRBV7-8 CASRQDSSGGAGETQYF TGTGCCAGCAGGCAGGACTCGAGCGGGGGGGCTGGAGAGACCCAGTACTTC
TRBJ1-4 . . TRBV2 CASGRGRNEKLFF TGTGCCAGCGGTCGGGGTCGTAATGAAAAACTGTTTTTT
TRBJ1-4 . . TRBV4-1 CASSYSRTNEKLFF TGCGCCAGCAGTTACAGTCGAACTAATGAAAAACTGTTTTTT
TRBJ1-2 . TRBD1 TRBV30 CAWSRDRGPYGYTF TGTGCCTGGAGTAGGGACAGGGGGCCCTATGGCTACACCTTC
TRBJ2-1 . TRBD2 TRBV6-1 CASSEGLAGGEQFF TGTGCCAGCAGTGAGGGACTAGCGGGGGGTGAGCAGTTCTTC
TRBJ2-3 . TRBD2 TRBV7-2 CASSSGLFGDTQYF TGTGCCAGCAGCTCGGGACTATTCGGAGATACGCAGTATTTT
TRBJ1-1 . TRBD1 TRBV5-4 CASSLGQGARTEAFF TGTGCCAGCAGCTTGGGACAGGGGGCTCGCACTGAAGCTTTCTTT
TRBJ1-1 . TRBD1 TRBV2 CATIPTGGSTEAFF TGTGCCACCATTCCCACAGGGGGAAGCACTGAAGCTTTCTTT
TRBJ1-5 . . TRBV7-9 CASSFQGNNQPQHF TGTGCCAGCAGCTTTCAGGGTAACAATCAGCCCCAGCATTTT
TRBJ1-2 . TRBD1 TRBV7-8 CASSGGGRTGLGYGYTF TGTGCCAGCAGCGGGGGGGGGAGGACAGGGCTGGGGTATGGCTACACCTTC
TRBJ1-1 . TRBD1 TRBV18 CASSPRQGAEAFF TGTGCCAGCTCACCACGTCAGGGGGCTGAAGCTTTCTTT
TRBJ2-2 . TRBD1 TRBV5-1 CASSLDGQGARTGELFF TGCGCCAGCAGCTTGGACGGACAGGGGGCGAGGACCGGGGAGCTGTTTTTT
TRBJ1-2 once . TRBV5-4 CASSLAGVSWSGYTF TGTGCCAGCAGCTTGGCCGGTGTCAGCTGGAGTGGCTACACCTTC
TRBJ1-5 . TRBD1 TRBV7-9 CASTSTGSQPQHF TGTGCCAGCACTTCGACAGGGTCTCAGCCCCAGCATTTT
TRBJ2-3 once . TRBV11-2 CASSLVGRETDTQYF TGTGCCAGCAGCTTAGTAGGGAGAGAGACAGATACGCAGTATTTT
TRBJ2-1 once TRBD1 TRBV28 CASSPPGTGGNEQFF TGTGCCAGCAGTCCGCCCGGGACAGGGGGTAATGAGCAGTTCTTC
TRBJ1-3 . . TRBV7-8 CASSLSIGTRSGNTIYF TGTGCCAGCAGCTTATCGATCGGGACAAGAAGTGGAAACACCATATATTTT
TRBJ2-7 . . TRBV28 CASSPQVEQYF TGTGCCAGCAGTCCCCAGGTGGAGCAGTACTTC